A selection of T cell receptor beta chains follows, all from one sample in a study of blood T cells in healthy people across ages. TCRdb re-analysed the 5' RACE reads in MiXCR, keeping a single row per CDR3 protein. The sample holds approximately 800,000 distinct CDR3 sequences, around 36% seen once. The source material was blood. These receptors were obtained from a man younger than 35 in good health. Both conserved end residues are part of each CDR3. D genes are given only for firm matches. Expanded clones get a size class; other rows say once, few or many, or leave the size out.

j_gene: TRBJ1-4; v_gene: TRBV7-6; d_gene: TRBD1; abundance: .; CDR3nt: TGTGCCAGCAGCTTAGCGATACAGGGGGCCCGAGAAAAACTGTTTTTT; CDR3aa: CASSLAIQGAREKLFF
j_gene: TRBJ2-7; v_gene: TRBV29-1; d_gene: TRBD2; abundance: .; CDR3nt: TGCAGCGTTGGCAGTCTAGCGGGAGGAATTCACTCCTACGAGCAGTACTTC; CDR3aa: CSVGSLAGGIHSYEQYF
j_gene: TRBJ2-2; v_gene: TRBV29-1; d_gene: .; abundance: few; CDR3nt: TGCAGCGTTGTCGGGACGGCAAACACCGGGGAGCTGTTTTTT; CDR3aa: CSVVGTANTGELFF
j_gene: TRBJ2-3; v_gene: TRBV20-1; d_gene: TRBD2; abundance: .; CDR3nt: TGCAGTGCTAGAGAAGGAGCGGGGGACACAGATACGCAGTATTTT; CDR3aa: CSAREGAGDTDTQYF
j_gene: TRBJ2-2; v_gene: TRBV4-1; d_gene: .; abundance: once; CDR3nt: TGCGCCAGCAGCCAATCGCCCATGCAGGGGAAACCGGGGGAGCTGTTTTTT; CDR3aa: CASSQSPMQGKPGELFF
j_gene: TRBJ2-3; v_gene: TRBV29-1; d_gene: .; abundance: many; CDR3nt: TGCAGCGTTGAAGTCCCCAGTGGCGGGCCAGATACGCAGTATTTT; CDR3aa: CSVEVPSGGPDTQYF
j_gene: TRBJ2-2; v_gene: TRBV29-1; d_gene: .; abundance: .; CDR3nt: TGCAGCGTTGAGGCGCGGGGGAACACCGGGGAGCTGTTTTTT; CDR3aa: CSVEARGNTGELFF
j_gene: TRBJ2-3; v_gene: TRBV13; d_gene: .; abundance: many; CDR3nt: TGTGCCAGCAGCCCCGGGGTAGCTGGAGATACGCAGTATTTT; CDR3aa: CASSPGVAGDTQYF
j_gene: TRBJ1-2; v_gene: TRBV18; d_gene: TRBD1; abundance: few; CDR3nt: TGTGCCAGCTCACCACGGACAGGGGAATATGGCTACACCTTC; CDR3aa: CASSPRTGEYGYTF
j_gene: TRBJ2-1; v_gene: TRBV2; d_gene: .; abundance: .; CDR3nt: TGTGCCAGCAGTGAGGTCACCCCCTACAATGAGCAGTTCTTC; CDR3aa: CASSEVTPYNEQFF
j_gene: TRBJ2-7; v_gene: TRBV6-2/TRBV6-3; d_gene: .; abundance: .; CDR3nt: TGTGCCAGCAGTTACTCGAGTCGGGCCTACGAGCAGTACTTC; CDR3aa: CASSYSSRAYEQYF
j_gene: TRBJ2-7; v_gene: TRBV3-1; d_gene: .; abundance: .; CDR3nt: TGTGCCAACAGCCAAGTAAGGGTACAGGGTAACGAGCAGTACTTC; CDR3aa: CANSQVRVQGNEQYF
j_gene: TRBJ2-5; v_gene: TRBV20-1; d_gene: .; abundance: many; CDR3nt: TGCAGTGCTAGAGTTAACTCCCAAGAGACCCAGTACTTC; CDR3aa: CSARVNSQETQYF
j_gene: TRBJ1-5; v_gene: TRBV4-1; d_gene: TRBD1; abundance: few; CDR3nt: TGCGCCAGCAGCCAACCGGGACAGCCTAGCAATCAGCCCCAGCATTTT; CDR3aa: CASSQPGQPSNQPQHF
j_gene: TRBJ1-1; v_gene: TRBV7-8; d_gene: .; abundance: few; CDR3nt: TGTGCCAGCAGCTTAGCGCAAGGTGGGGCGAACACTGAAGCTTTCTTT; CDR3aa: CASSLAQGGANTEAFF
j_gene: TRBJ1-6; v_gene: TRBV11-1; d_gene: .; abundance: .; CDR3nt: TGTGCCAGCAGCTTACTCAGTTCGGGGAATTCACCCCTCCACTTT; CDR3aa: CASSLLSSGNSPLHF
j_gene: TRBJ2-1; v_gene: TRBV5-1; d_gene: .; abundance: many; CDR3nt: TGCGCCAGCAGCCCCCTTAGTAATGAGCAGTTCTTC; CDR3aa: CASSPLSNEQFF
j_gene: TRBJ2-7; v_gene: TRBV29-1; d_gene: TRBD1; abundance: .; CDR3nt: TGCAGCGTCCCCAACAGGGGGCTCTTCAACGAGCGGTACTTC; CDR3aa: CSVPNRGLFNERYF
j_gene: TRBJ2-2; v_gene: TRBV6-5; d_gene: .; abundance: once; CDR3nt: TGTGCCAGCAGTGGTCTGTCGGCTAACACCGGGGAGCTGTTTTTT; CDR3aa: CASSGLSANTGELFF
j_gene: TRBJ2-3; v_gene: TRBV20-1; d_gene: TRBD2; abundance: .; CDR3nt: TGCAGTGCTAGAGATCTGCGACTAGCGGGTACCACAGATACGCAGTATTTT; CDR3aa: CSARDLRLAGTTDTQYF
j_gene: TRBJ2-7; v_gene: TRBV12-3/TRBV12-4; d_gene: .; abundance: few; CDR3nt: TGTGCCAGCAGTGTTGGTATCCCCTACGAGCAGTACTTC; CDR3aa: CASSVGIPYEQYF
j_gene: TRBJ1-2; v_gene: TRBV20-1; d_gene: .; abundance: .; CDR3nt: TGCAATGCTACCACACAGGGAATGAGCTATGGCTACACCTTC; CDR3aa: CNATTQGMSYGYTF
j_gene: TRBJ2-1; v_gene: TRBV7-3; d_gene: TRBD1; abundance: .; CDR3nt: TGTGCCAGCAGCTCGCCGGGACAGGGGAGCAATGAGCAGTTCTTC; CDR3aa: CASSSPGQGSNEQFF
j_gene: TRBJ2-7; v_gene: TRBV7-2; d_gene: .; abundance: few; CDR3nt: TGTGCCAGCAGCTTATCGGGGGTGGGTGAGCAGTACTTC; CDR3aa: CASSLSGVGEQYF
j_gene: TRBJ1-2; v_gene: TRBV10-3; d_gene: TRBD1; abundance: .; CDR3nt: TGTGCCATCAGTGAGCCATCAGGACAGGGTGCCGGCTACACCTTC; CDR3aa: CAISEPSGQGAGYTF
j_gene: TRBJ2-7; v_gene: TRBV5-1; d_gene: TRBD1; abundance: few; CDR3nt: TGCGCCAGCAGCTTTATAGGGGGACAGAGCTCCTACAATGAGCAGTACTTC; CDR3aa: CASSFIGGQSSYNEQYF
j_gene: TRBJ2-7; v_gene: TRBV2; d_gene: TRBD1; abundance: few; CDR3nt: TGTGCCAGCAGTGCTCTGGGACAGGAGGACTACGAGCAGTACTTC; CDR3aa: CASSALGQEDYEQYF
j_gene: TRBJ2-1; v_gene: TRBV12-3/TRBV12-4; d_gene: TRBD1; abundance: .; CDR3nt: TGTGCCAGCAGTTTGTTGGACAGGGGTAACAATGAGCAGTTCTTC; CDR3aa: CASSLLDRGNNEQFF
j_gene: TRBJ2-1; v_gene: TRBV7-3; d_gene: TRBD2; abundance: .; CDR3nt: TGTGCCAGCAGCTTAAAAGGAGGGGGACTAGCGGGGGGGCTAAGGAATGAGCAGTTCTTC; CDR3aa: CASSLKGGGLAGGLRNEQFF
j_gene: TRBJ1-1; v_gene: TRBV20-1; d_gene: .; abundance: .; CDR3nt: TGCAGTGCTAGTCCGACGAAGGGAATGAACACTGAAGCTTTCTTT; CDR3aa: CSASPTKGMNTEAFF
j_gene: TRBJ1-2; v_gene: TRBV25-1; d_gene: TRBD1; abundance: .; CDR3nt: TGTGCCAGCAGTGACCTGAGGGGGCAGGTCTATGGCTACACCTTC; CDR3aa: CASSDLRGQVYGYTF
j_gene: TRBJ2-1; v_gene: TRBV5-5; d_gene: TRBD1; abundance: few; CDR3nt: TGTGCCAGCAGCTTCTGGACAGGGGACTACAATGAGCAGTTCTTC; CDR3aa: CASSFWTGDYNEQFF
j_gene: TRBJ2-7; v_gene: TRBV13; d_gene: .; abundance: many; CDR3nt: TGTGCCAGCACCTCCTTAGCTAGCGCCTACGAGCAGTACTTC; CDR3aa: CASTSLASAYEQYF
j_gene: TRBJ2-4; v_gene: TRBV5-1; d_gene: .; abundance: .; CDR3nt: TGCGCCAGCAGCTTGGACAGTACCAAAAACATTCAGTACTTC; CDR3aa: CASSLDSTKNIQYF
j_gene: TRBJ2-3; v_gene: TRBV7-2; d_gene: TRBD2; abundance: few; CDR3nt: TGTGCCAGCAGCGCCCCGCGGGGGGGCCCAGTTAATACGCAGTATTTT; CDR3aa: CASSAPRGGPVNTQYF
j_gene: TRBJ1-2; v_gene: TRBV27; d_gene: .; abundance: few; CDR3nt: TGTGCCAGCAGTTTCTCGGGACTTTCTAACTATGGCTACACCTTC; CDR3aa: CASSFSGLSNYGYTF
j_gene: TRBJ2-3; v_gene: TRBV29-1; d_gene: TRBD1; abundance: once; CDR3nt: TGCAGCGTTGTTACAGGGGTGGGTACGCAGTATTTT; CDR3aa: CSVVTGVGTQYF
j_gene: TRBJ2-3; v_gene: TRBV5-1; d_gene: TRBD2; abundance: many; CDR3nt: TGCGCCAGCAGCACGGCCGGGACTAGCGACACAGATACGCAGTATTTT; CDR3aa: CASSTAGTSDTDTQYF
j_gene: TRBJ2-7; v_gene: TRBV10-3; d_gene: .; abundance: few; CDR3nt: TGTGCCATCAGTGCAGGACCCGGGACCTCCTACGAGCAGTACTTC; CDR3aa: CAISAGPGTSYEQYF
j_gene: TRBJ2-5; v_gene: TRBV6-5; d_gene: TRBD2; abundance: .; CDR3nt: TGTGCCAGCAGGTGGGCTAGCGGAGAGCAGTACTTC; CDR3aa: CASRWASGEQYF
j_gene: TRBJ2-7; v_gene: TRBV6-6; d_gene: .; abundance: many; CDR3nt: TGTGCCAGCAGTAATATAGGGGGGCCCTTCTACGAGCAGTACTTC; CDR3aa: CASSNIGGPFYEQYF
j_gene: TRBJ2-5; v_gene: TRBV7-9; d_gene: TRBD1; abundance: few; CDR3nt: TGTGCCAGCAGCGACAGACAGGGGTTGAGGGAGACCCAGTACTTC; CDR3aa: CASSDRQGLRETQYF